This T cell receptor beta chain is from a study of blood T cell repertoires in COVID-19. Study details: Donors in the United States, Italy and Spain gave samples during acute or convalescent COVID-19. Nucleic acid was either cDNA or gDNA, and it came from T cells, B-cell-depleted T cells, or PBMCs.

CDR1 MGHRA and CDR2 YSYEKL come from the germline V gene. The CDR3 covers 15 residues. The junction had 5 bases not matched to a gene; V was cut back by 1 base and J by 3 bases. Original analysis: Amplifying reference gene primers gave estimates of nucleated cell counts. Measured with immunoSEQ multiplex PCR; TCRdb has only the in-frame clones, and not every one. The V and J calls and clone size come from that table; D and trimming were worked out from the DNA. The sample records around 20,000 clones, around 89% being singletons. The sequenced sample was peripheral blood. V gene TRBV4-1 combines with J gene TRBJ1-1, with 7 bases fitting TRBD1. The sequence came from a human donor with active COVID-19. The donor label of this sample is uncertain. CDR3 sequence (DNA): TGCGCCAGCAGCCAAGGGGTCCAGGGGGACACTGAAGCTTTCTTT. Its protein product is CASSQGVQGDTEAFF.